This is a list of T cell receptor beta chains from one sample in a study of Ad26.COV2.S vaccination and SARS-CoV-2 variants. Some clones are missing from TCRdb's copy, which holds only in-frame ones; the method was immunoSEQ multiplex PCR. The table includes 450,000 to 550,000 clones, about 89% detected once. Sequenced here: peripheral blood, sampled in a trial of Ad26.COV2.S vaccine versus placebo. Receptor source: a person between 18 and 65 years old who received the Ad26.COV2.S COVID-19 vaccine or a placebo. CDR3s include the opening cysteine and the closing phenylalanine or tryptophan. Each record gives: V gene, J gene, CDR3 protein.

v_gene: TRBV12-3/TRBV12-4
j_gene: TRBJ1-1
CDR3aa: CASSLQMNTEAFF

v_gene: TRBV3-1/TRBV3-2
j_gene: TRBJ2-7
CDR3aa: CASSQAGLYEQYF

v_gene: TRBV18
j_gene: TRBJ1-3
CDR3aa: CASSPIAGVSGNTIYF

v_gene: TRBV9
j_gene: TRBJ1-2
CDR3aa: CASSGWPSYGYTF

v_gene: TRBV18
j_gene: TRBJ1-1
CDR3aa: CASSPGAFHDNTEAFF

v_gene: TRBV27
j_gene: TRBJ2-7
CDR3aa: CASSLSMGLAGAYEQYF

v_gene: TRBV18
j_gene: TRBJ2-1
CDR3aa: CASSPLAGSYNEQFF

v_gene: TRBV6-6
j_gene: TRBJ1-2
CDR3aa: CASSLRTENYGYTF

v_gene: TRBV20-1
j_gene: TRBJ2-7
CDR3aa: CSASSLGGGYEQYF

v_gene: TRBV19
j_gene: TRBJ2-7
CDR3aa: CASSTQGTYEQYF

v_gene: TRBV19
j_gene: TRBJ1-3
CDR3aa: CASSSIGSRSGNTIYF

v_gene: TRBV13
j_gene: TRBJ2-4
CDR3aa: CASSPVTSGVAKNIQYF

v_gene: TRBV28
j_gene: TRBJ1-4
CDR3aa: CASSSLVATNEKLFF

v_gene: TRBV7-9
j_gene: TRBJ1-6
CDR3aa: CASSLVGVASPLHF

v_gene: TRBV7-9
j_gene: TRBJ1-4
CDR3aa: CASSLFQIGEKLFF

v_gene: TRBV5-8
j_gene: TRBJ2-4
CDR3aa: CASSLVAGNIQYF

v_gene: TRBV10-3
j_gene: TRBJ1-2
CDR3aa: CAISTDRNYGYTF

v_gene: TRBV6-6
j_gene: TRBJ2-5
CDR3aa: CASSISQARVGETQYF

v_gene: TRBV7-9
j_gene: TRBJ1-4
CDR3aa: CASSQTGVEKLFF

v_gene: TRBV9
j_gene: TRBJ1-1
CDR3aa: CASSARGARDTEAFF

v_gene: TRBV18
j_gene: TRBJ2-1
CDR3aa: CASSSSSPLAYNEQFF

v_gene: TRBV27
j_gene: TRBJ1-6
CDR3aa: CASSFGGYSPLHF

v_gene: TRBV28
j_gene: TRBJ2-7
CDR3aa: CASTQGGAYEQYF

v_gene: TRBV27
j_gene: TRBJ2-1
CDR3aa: CASSLDYRGNEQFF

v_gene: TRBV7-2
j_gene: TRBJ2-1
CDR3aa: CASSRDRYPYNEQFF

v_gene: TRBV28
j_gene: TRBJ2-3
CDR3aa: CASSTLARSTDTQYF

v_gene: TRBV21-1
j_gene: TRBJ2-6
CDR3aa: CASSTPDREGSGANVLTF

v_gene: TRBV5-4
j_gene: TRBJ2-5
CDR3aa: CASRSLAGMGETQYF

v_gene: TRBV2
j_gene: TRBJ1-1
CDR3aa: CASSGGIGAFF

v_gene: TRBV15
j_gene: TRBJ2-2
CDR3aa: CATSLTSGSGELFF

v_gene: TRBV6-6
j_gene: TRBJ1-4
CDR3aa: CASSLQTTNEKLFF

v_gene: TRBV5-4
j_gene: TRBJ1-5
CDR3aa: CASSLGTGAGQPQHF

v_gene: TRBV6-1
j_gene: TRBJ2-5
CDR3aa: CASSESGQGPQETQYF

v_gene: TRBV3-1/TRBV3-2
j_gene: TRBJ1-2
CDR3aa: CASSGRDNRTYGYTF

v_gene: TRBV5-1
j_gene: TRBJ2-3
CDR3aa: CASHGLAGTTDTQYF

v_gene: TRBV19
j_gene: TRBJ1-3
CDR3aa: CASSIAWGSGNTIYF

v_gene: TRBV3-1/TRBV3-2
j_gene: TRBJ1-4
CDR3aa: CASSLEGLREKLFF

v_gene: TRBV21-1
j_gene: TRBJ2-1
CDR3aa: CASSKVASGGAHEQFF

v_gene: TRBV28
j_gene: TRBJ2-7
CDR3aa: CASSWTGNSYEQYF

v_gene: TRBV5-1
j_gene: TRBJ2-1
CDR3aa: CASSLAGPSGEQFF

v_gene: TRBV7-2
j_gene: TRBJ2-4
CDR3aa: CASSPTRLAGMNIQYF

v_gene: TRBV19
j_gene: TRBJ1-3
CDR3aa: CASSIGGMDTIYF